One and the same sample provided the 24 T cell receptor beta chains below, sequenced in a study of PD-1 blockade in mismatch repair-deficient tumors. Produced via immunoSEQ multiplex PCR; TCRdb's table is partial and in-frame only. Of approximately 40,000 clones listed, roughly 83% are singletons. The sample was peripheral blood, taken 4 weeks after starting pembrolizumab. The receptors were sampled from an adult with mismatch repair-deficient cancer.

This clone was counted between two and nine times. J is TRBJ2-3 and V is TRBV5-1, with 14 bases identical to TRBD2. Germline CDR1 reads SGHRS; CDR2 reads YFSETQ. Trimming at V came to 5 bases and at J to 3 bases, leaving 5 bases not matched to a gene. CDR3 size: 16 residues. This CDR3 is CASRSGLAGETDTQYF. CDR3 coding DNA: TGCGCCAGCAGGTCGGGACTAGCGGGAGAAACAGATACGCAGTATTTT.

V gene TRBV19 combines with J gene TRBJ2-6; D is possibly TRBD1 (5 bases). The CDR3 sequence is 16 residues long. CDR1 is LNHDA, CDR2 SQIVND, per germline (reference sequence). Trimming removed 9 bases from V and 1 base from J, with 16 bases in between. CDR3 nucleotides: TGTGCCAGCTCAAAGGACATACTATCTGGGGCCAACGTCCTGACTTTC. It encodes CASSKDILSGANVLTF. The full variable domain, in which reference TRBV19 and TRBJ2-6 provide the parts outside the CDR3, is DGGITQSPKYLFRKEGQNVTLSCEQNLNHDAMYWYRQDPGQGLRLIYYSQIVNDFQKGDIAEGYSVSREKKESFPLTVTSAQKNPTAFYLCASSKDILSGANVLTFGAGSRLTVL.

CDR3 DNA sequence: TGCGCCAGCAGCTTAGTAGTAGACTCCGGGGAGCTGTTTTTT. Translating gives CASSLVVDSGELFF. This chain joins TRBV5-1 and TRBJ2-2, with unresolved D. Germline CDR1 SGHRS, CDR2 YFSETQ. V lost 2 bases to trimming and J lost 6 bases, with 11 bases between them. CDR3 length: 14 residues.

In regard to this clone: Other nucleotide sequences from this sample produce the same CDR3. J is TRBJ1-5 and V is TRBV27, with D uncertain. The CDR3 loop spans 11 amino acids. Trimming took 10 bases from V and 4 from J, leaving 8 bases between them. Germline V gene sequence: CDR1 MNHEY, CDR2 SMNVEV (reference sequence). CDR3 sequence reads: CATGLNQPQHF. The CDR3 DNA is TGTGCCACCGGACTTAATCAGCCCCAGCATTTT.

This clone was seen only once. This chain uses TRBV20-1 with TRBJ2-5; D is unclear. Trimming removed 3 bases from V and 5 bases from J, with 7 bases in between. CDR3 length equals 11 residues. In germline, CDR1 is DFQATT, CDR2 SNEGSKA (reference sequence). CDR3 DNA sequence: TGCAGTGCTAGTCCTGAGGAGACCCAGTACTTC. It translates to CSASPEETQYF.

J is TRBJ2-1 and V is TRBV4-1; 9 bases are shared with TRBD2. CDR1 and CDR2 from the germline V gene are MGHRA and YSYEKL. V was clipped by 0 bases and J by 8 bases; unmatched bases: 11. This CDR3 contains 17 residues. CDR3 in amino acids: CASSQDSWPSGIDEQFF. The CDR3 DNA is TGCGCCAGCAGCCAAGATAGTTGGCCTAGCGGGATCGATGAGCAGTTCTTC.

This clone has only one observation. The gene calls are TRBV5-1 and TRBJ2-7; D is possibly TRBD1 or TRBD2 (5 bases each). V dropped 3 bases and J dropped 4 bases, with 17 bases sitting between them. The CDR3 runs 15 residues. Germline values: CDR1 SGHRS, CDR2 YFSETQ. CDR3 nucleotides: TGCGCCAGCAGCTCCCTGCCGGGACGGGAATACGAGCAGTACTTC. Its translation is CASSSLPGREYEQYF.

This clone appeared once. CDR3 sequence reads: CASSDRTGAGTVDDTRAFF. The CDR3 DNA is TGTGCCAGCAGTGATCGGACAGGGGCAGGCACTGTGGACGACACTAGGGCTTTCTTT. The V call is TRBV6-1, the J call TRBJ1-1, with 9 positions matching TRBD1. The ends lost 3 bases at V and 11 bases at J; junction bases unmatched: 25. Per the germline V gene, CDR1 is MNHNS and CDR2 is SASEGT. This CDR3 region has 19 residues.

This chain connects TRBV7-9 to TRBJ1-2; 8 nucleotides agree with TRBD1. J lost 2 bases, V lost 7 bases, and 9 bases had no gene match. The CDR3 covers 15 residues. Per the germline V gene, CDR1 is SEHNR and CDR2 is FQNEAQ (reference sequence). CDR3 sequence: CASKGTGGRNYGYTF. The CDR3 region has the DNA TGTGCCAGCAAGGGAACAGGGGGAAGGAACTATGGCTACACCTTC. Filled out from reference TRBV7-9 and TRBJ1-2, the complete variable domain reads DTGVSQNPRHKITKRGQNVTFRCDPISEHNRLYWYRQTLGQGPEFLTYFQNEAQLEKSRLLSDRFSAERPKGSFSTLEIQRTEQGDSAMYLCASKGTGGRNYGYTFGSGTRLTVV.

The chain recombines TRBV7-9 with TRBJ2-5; D may be TRBD2 (7 bases). The CDR3 runs to 15 residues. The V end lost 5 bases, the J end lost 3 bases, and 16 bases lay between the germline ends. CDR1 is SEHNR and CDR2 is FQNEAQ in the germline V gene (reference sequence). Here the CDR3 reads CASSRGGAWEETQYF. For the CDR3, the DNA is TGTGCCAGCAGCCGAGGGGGGGCTTGGGAAGAGACCCAGTACTTC. Full variable domain (outside the CDR3, taken from reference TRBV7-9 and TRBJ2-5): DTGVSQNPRHKITKRGQNVTFRCDPISEHNRLYWYRQTLGQGPEFLTYFQNEAQLEKSRLLSDRFSAERPKGSFSTLEIQRTEQGDSAMYLCASSRGGAWEETQYFGPGTRLLVL.

The genes are TRBV6-5 and TRBJ2-6; TRBD1 is a possible D gene (6 bases). Germline values: CDR1 MNHEY, CDR2 SVGAGI. This CDR3 has 15 residues. V lost 6 bases, J lost 0 bases, and 9 bases lay in between. The CDR3 nucleotides are TGTGCCAGCAGCCAGGGGCACTCTGGGGCCAACGTCCTGACTTTC. It specifies CASSQGHSGANVLTF.

This chain joins TRBV7-2 and TRBJ2-6; the match to TRBD2 covers 7 bases. V lost 3 bases to trimming and J lost 0 bases; unmatched junction nucleotides: 8. CDR3 length equals 18 residues. Germline V lookup: CDR1 SGHTA, CDR2 FQGNSA. CDR3 sequence reads: CASSFAGGGYSGANVLTF. DNA of the CDR3: TGTGCCAGCAGCTTCGCCGGCGGGGGTTACTCTGGGGCCAACGTCCTGACTTTC. The full variable domain, its missing parts supplied by reference TRBV7-2 and TRBJ2-6, is GAGVSQSPSNKVTEKGKDVELRCDPISGHTALYWYRQSLGQGLEFLIYFQGNSAPDKSGLPSDRFSAERTGGSVSTLTIQRTQQEDSAVYLCASSFAGGGYSGANVLTFGAGSRLTVL.

This sequence joins TRBV6-5 and TRBJ2-7, with D hard to call. Germline CDR1 reads MNHEY; CDR2 reads SVGAGI. There are 13 residues in the CDR3. The germline V and J ends were trimmed by 5 bases and 6 bases, with 14 bases remaining between them. DNA of the CDR3: TGTGCCAGCAGTAGTTGGGATGCTAGCGAGCAGTACTTC. It specifies CASSSWDASEQYF.

V usage is TRBV29-1 and J usage is TRBJ2-1, with 14 bases lining up with TRBD2. From germline, CDR1 is SQVTM and CDR2 ANQGSEA. There are 16 residues in the CDR3. With V trimmed by 6 bases and J by 12 bases, 16 bases remained unmatched. The CDR3: CSVTGLAGVPFPGQFF. CDR3 nucleotides: TGCAGCGTCACGGGACTAGCGGGAGTTCCGTTCCCTGGGCAGTTCTTC.

The V and J genes are TRBV4-3 and TRBJ2-3; 11 nucleotides match TRBD1. With V trimmed by 0 bases and J by 4 bases, 3 bases remained unmatched. Germline V gene data show CDR1 as LGHNA and CDR2 as YSLEER. The CDR3 spans 16 residues. In DNA, the CDR3 is TGCGCCAGCAGCCAAGATAGGGGACAGGGGGCAGATACGCAGTATTTT. Amino acids: CASSQDRGQGADTQYF.

The chain couples TRBV2 to TRBJ2-5; TRBD1 agrees at 10 bases. The CDR3 runs 15 residues. Germline CDR1 is SNHLY and CDR2 is FYNNEI. The V and J ends lost 10 bases and 1 base, in that order; junction bases with no gene match: 9. CDR3 DNA sequence: TGTGCCACCTCTGGTGGGACAGGGGCCCAAGAGACCCAGTACTTC. Protein sequence: CATSGGTGAQETQYF.

The J gene is TRBJ2-1, the V gene TRBV4-3; D might be TRBD1 (5 bases). Germline V gene lookup returns CDR1 LGHNA and CDR2 YSLEER. Trimming pared 6 bases from V and 8 bases from J, leaving 14 bases between. CDR3 size: 13 residues. In nucleotides, the CDR3 is TGCGCCAGCAGAGGGGTCGTGGACGATGAGCAGTTCTTC. This sequence encodes CASRGVVDDEQFF.

The V call is TRBV6-6, the J call TRBJ1-2, with D possibly TRBD1 on 5 matching bases. Germline CDR1 is MNHNY and CDR2 is SVGAGI (reference sequence). V lost 2 bases, J lost 6 bases, and 7 bases lay in between. The CDR3 runs to 12 residues. This CDR3 is CASSYEGNGYTF. The CDR3 DNA is TGTGCCAGCAGTTACGAGGGGAATGGCTACACCTTC.

V usage is TRBV28 and J usage is TRBJ2-1; no definite D call. Germline CDR1 is MDHEN and CDR2 is SYDVKM. V was clipped by 8 bases and J by 2 bases, with 16 bases between them. There are 15 residues in the CDR3. The CDR3 loop is CASGSTILAYNEQFF. CDR3 bases: TGTGCCAGCGGCTCGACAATTCTGGCCTACAATGAGCAGTTCTTC.

This chain uses TRBV7-9 with TRBJ2-7; D possibly corresponds to TRBD2 (5 bases). The V gene lost 5 bases and the J gene lost 3 bases, with 17 bases spanning the gap. The germline V gene has CDR1 SEHNR and CDR2 FQNEAQ (reference sequence). The CDR3 runs 15 residues. The CDR3, as DNA: TGTGCCAGCAGCCTCGGAGTGAGCGACTACTACGAGCAGTACTTC. It yields the protein CASSLGVSDYYEQYF.

The rearrangement uses TRBV30 and TRBJ2-7; D is unclear. Germline loops: CDR1 GTSNPN, CDR2 SVGIG (reference sequence). The CDR3 runs to 13 residues. With 0 bases removed from V and 3 bases from J, the gap between germline ends came to 9 bases. The DNA of the CDR3 is TGTGCCTGGAGTGTGGCGAAGGACTACGAGCAGTACTTC. This encodes CAWSVAKDYEQYF.

The chain combines TRBV2 with TRBJ1-4; tentatively, D is TRBD1 (6 bases). The CDR3 is 14 residues long. Trimming pared 2 bases from V and 7 bases from J, leaving 11 bases between. Germline V gene lookup returns CDR1 SNHLY and CDR2 FYNNEI. CDR3 in DNA: TGTGCCAGCAGTGAATTTGGGGGCTTTGAAAAACTGTTTTTT. It translates to CASSEFGGFEKLFF.

The chain joins TRBV5-1 to TRBJ2-5; 10 bases match TRBD2. This CDR3 region has 18 residues. CDR1 and CDR2 from the germline V gene are SGHRS and YFSETQ. Trimming at V came to 5 bases and at J to 1 base, leaving 14 bases not matched to a gene. The chain's CDR3 is CASSFRLAGANPQETQYF. CDR3 nucleotide sequence: TGCGCCAGCAGTTTCCGTCTAGCGGGAGCCAACCCCCAAGAGACCCAGTACTTC.

V and J are TRBV11-1 and TRBJ1-1; a possible D gene is TRBD1 (6 bases). V lost 6 bases and J lost 3, with 11 bases in between. Germline V gives CDR1 SGHAT, CDR2 FQDESV (reference sequence). The CDR3 consists of 13 residues. For the CDR3, the DNA is TGTGCCAGCAGTTACACAGGGTACACTGAAGCTTTCTTT. Its protein product is CASSYTGYTEAFF.